The rows below give T cell receptor beta chains drawn from one sample of a study of human T cells and chemical hapten exposure. TCRdb re-derived calls from the RACE reads in MiXCR, one entry per CDR3 protein. The data hold about 120,000 distinct CDR3 sequences, with around 13% observed a single time. This specimen was whole blood, taken in connection with sensitization to the hapten diphenylcyclopropenone (DPC). The receptors stem from a man in his late teens or twenties with alopecia areata. Some clones in this sample may be carry-over from other donors' samples. Both conserved end residues are part of each CDR3. D genes are given only for firm matches. Clone sizes are given selectively: once, few, many, or a class where the clone is expanded.

CDR3nt: TGTGCCAGCAGTTACCGCGAGGGAGGGGGAGAGCAGTACTTC
CDR3aa: CASSYREGGGEQYF
abundance: few
j_gene: TRBJ2-7
d_gene: .
v_gene: TRBV6-5

CDR3nt: TGCAGCGTTGGGGACCCCTACAATGAGCAGTTCTTC
CDR3aa: CSVGDPYNEQFF
abundance: many
j_gene: TRBJ2-1
d_gene: .
v_gene: TRBV29-1

CDR3nt: TGTGCCAGCAGCGCTGGACAGGGGTGGTCAGATACGCAGTATTTT
CDR3aa: CASSAGQGWSDTQYF
abundance: .
j_gene: TRBJ2-3
d_gene: TRBD1
v_gene: TRBV7-3

CDR3nt: TGCAGCGTTGCCTCGGGACAGGGATTTTCCTACGAGCAGTACTTC
CDR3aa: CSVASGQGFSYEQYF
abundance: .
j_gene: TRBJ2-7
d_gene: TRBD1
v_gene: TRBV29-1

CDR3nt: TGCAGCGTTTGGGGAAACCAAGAGACCCAGTACTTC
CDR3aa: CSVWGNQETQYF
abundance: few
j_gene: TRBJ2-5
d_gene: .
v_gene: TRBV29-1

CDR3nt: TGTGCCAGCACCCTACTCGACAGGGGGTATGGCTACACCTTC
CDR3aa: CASTLLDRGYGYTF
abundance: few
j_gene: TRBJ1-2
d_gene: TRBD1
v_gene: TRBV12-3/TRBV12-4

CDR3nt: TGTGCCACCAGAAAAGGCGATTATAGCAATCAGCCCCAGCATTTT
CDR3aa: CATRKGDYSNQPQHF
abundance: .
j_gene: TRBJ1-5
d_gene: .
v_gene: TRBV12-3/TRBV12-4

CDR3nt: TGTGCCAGCAGCGCTGGGTCGGGCGTCCACGAGCAGTACTTC
CDR3aa: CASSAGSGVHEQYF
abundance: .
j_gene: TRBJ2-7
d_gene: .
v_gene: TRBV7-9

CDR3nt: TGTGCCACCAGCAGACCGACTACAGGGGATTATAGCAATCAGCCCCAGCATTTT
CDR3aa: CATSRPTTGDYSNQPQHF
abundance: .
j_gene: TRBJ1-5
d_gene: TRBD1
v_gene: TRBV15

CDR3nt: TGTGCCAGCAGCATTACTCCGGGCAACCCTGGGTATTTT
CDR3aa: CASSITPGNPGYF
abundance: few
j_gene: TRBJ2-3
d_gene: .
v_gene: TRBV7-3

CDR3nt: TGTGTCAGCAGCTTTCTGACCGGGACATCTCATTACGAGCAGTACTTC
CDR3aa: CVSSFLTGTSHYEQYF
abundance: .
j_gene: TRBJ2-7
d_gene: .
v_gene: TRBV11-2

CDR3nt: TGCGCCAGCAGCCAAGATCGGGGCCCCCAGCCCCAGCATTTT
CDR3aa: CASSQDRGPQPQHF
abundance: few
j_gene: TRBJ1-5
d_gene: .
v_gene: TRBV4-3

CDR3nt: TGTGCCAGCAGTTACGTGCAGGGTGGGGAGACCCAGTACTTC
CDR3aa: CASSYVQGGETQYF
abundance: .
j_gene: TRBJ2-5
d_gene: .
v_gene: TRBV6-5

CDR3nt: TGCGCCAGCAGCCAGGCCCCAGGGGCCTACGAGCAGTACTTC
CDR3aa: CASSQAPGAYEQYF
abundance: .
j_gene: TRBJ2-7
d_gene: .
v_gene: TRBV5-1

CDR3nt: TGTGCCAGCAGTTTAAGTGGGGGCGACACTGAAGCTTTCTTT
CDR3aa: CASSLSGGDTEAFF
abundance: few
j_gene: TRBJ1-1
d_gene: .
v_gene: TRBV12-3/TRBV12-4

CDR3nt: TGTGCCAGCAGCTTTCGCCCATGGACAGCCGGAGAGCTGTTTTTT
CDR3aa: CASSFRPWTAGELFF
abundance: once
j_gene: TRBJ2-2
d_gene: .
v_gene: TRBV5-7

CDR3nt: TGTGCCAGCAGTCGGACAGGGGGTCGCACTGAAGCTTTCTTT
CDR3aa: CASSRTGGRTEAFF
abundance: .
j_gene: TRBJ1-1
d_gene: TRBD1
v_gene: TRBV28

CDR3nt: TGTGCCTGTAATCCAGGCGGCACAGATACGCAGTATTTT
CDR3aa: CACNPGGTDTQYF
abundance: .
j_gene: TRBJ2-3
d_gene: .
v_gene: TRBV12-3/TRBV12-4

CDR3nt: TGTGCCTGGGGTCGCCAAGAGACCCAGTACTTC
CDR3aa: CAWGRQETQYF
abundance: .
j_gene: TRBJ2-5
d_gene: .
v_gene: TRBV2

CDR3nt: TGTGCTAGTGGTTTGGTAACGGGGCCCGCCTACAATGAGCAGTTCTTC
CDR3aa: CASGLVTGPAYNEQFF
abundance: many
j_gene: TRBJ2-1
d_gene: .
v_gene: TRBV12-5

CDR3nt: TGCGCCAGCAGCCAACTTACAGGACAGGTTGATTATGGCTACACCTTC
CDR3aa: CASSQLTGQVDYGYTF
abundance: few
j_gene: TRBJ1-2
d_gene: TRBD1
v_gene: TRBV4-1

CDR3nt: TGTGCCAGCAGTACCGGGACCTATGAGCAGTTCTTC
CDR3aa: CASSTGTYEQFF
abundance: few
j_gene: TRBJ2-1
d_gene: .
v_gene: TRBV6-5

CDR3nt: TGTGCCAGCAGTGAACTAACTAGCGGGGGGGCGGGCGAGCAGTACTTC
CDR3aa: CASSELTSGGAGEQYF
abundance: few
j_gene: TRBJ2-7
d_gene: TRBD2
v_gene: TRBV27

CDR3nt: TGTGCCAGAAGCTTTGAACAGGGCCACCTCCAGCCCCAGCATTTT
CDR3aa: CARSFEQGHLQPQHF
abundance: few
j_gene: TRBJ1-5
d_gene: .
v_gene: TRBV5-3